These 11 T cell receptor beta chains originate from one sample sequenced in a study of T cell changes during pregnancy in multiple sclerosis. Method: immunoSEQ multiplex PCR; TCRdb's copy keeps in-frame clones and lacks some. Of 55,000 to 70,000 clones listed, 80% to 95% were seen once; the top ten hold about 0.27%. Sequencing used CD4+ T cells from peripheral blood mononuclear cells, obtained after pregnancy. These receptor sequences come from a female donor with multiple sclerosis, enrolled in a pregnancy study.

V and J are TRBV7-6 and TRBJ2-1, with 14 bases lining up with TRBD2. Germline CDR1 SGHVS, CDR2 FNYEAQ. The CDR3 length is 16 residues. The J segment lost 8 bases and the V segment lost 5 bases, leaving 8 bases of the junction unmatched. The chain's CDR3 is CASSASGTSGSYEQFF. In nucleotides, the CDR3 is TGTGCCAGCAGCGCCTCCGGGACTAGCGGGAGTTATGAGCAGTTCTTC.

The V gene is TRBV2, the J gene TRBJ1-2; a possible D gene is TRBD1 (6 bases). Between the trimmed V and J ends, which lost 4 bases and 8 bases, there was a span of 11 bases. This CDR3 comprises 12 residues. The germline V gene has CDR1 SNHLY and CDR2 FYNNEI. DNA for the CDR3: TGTGCCAGCAGTGTCACAGGGACCGGCTACACCTTC. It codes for CASSVTGTGYTF.

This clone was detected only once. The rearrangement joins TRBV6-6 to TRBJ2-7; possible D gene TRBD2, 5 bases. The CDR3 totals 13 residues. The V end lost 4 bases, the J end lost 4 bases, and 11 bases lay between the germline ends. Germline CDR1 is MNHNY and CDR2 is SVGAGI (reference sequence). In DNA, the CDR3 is TGTGCCAGCAGTTCCAGGACTGCATACGAGCAGTACTTC. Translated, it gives CASSSRTAYEQYF.

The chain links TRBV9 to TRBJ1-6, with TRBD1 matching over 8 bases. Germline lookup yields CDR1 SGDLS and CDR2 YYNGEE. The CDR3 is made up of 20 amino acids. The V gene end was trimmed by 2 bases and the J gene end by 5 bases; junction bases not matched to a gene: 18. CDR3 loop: CASSVGLGAPGQANNSPLHF. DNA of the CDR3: TGTGCCAGCAGCGTTGGTTTAGGGGCACCGGGACAGGCGAATAATTCACCCCTCCACTTT. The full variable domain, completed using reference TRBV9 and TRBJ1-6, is DSGVTQTPKHLITATGQRVTLRCSPRSGDLSVYWYQQSLDQGLQFLIQYYNGEERAKGNILERFSAQQFPDLHSELNLSSLELGDSALYFCASSVGLGAPGQANNSPLHFGNGTRLTVT.

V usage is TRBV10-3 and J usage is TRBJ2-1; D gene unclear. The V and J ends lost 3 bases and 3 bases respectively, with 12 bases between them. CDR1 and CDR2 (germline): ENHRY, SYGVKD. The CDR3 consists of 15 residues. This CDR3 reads CAISDERVRYNEQFF. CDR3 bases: TGTGCCATCAGTGACGAACGGGTCCGCTACAATGAGCAGTTCTTC.

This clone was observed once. The CDR3 protein is CASSLSQDYTGELFF. The CDR3 DNA sequence: TGCGCCAGCAGCTTGAGTCAGGACTACACCGGGGAGCTGTTTTTT. This rearrangement joins TRBV5-1 to TRBJ2-2, with D perhaps TRBD2 (5 bases). CDR1 SGHRS and CDR2 YFSETQ come from the germline V gene. The V and J ends lost 1 base and 3 bases respectively, with 10 bases between them. The CDR3 is 15 amino acids.

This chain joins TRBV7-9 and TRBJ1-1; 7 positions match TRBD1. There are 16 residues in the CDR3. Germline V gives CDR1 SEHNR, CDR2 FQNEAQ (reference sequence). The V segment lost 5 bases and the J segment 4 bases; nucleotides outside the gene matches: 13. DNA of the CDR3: TGTGCCAGCAGCACATACTACCTACAGGGGTCCACTGAAGCTTTCTTT. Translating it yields CASSTYYLQGSTEAFF.

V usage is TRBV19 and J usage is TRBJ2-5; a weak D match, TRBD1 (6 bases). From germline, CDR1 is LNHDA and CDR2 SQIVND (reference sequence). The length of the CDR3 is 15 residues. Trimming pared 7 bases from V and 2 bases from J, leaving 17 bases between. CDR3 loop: CASTLGGRGQETQYF. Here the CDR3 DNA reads TGTGCCAGTACTCTAGGAGGAAGGGGGCAAGAGACCCAGTACTTC.

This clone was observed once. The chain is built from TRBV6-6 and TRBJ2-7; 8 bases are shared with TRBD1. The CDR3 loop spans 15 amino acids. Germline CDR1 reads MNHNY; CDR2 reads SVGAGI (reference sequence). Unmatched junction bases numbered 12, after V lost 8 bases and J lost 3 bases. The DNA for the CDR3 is TGTGCCAGCGCGATCCTGAGACAGGGGTTCTACGAGCAGTACTTC. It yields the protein CASAILRQGFYEQYF.

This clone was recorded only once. The CDR3 sequence is CASSLGLASHEQYF. DNA of the CDR3: TGTGCCAGCAGCTTGGGTCTAGCGTCCCACGAGCAGTACTTC. This chain connects TRBV5-8 to TRBJ2-5; D might be TRBD2 (6 bases). The DNA end lines up better with TRBJ2-7; the J call may be wrong. The CDR3 consists of 14 residues. Germline CDR1 SGHTS, CDR2 YDEGEE.

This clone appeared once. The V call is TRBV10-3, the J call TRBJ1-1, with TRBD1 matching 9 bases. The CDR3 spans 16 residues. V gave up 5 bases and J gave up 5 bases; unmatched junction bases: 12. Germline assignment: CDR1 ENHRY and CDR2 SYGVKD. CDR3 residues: CAISPQQGARGTEAFF. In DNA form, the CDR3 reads TGTGCCATCAGTCCCCAACAGGGGGCGCGAGGTACTGAAGCTTTCTTT.